Following are 4 T cell receptor beta chains from one sample sequenced in a study of blood T cell repertoires in COVID-19. Some clones are missing from TCRdb's copy, which holds only in-frame ones; the method was immunoSEQ multiplex PCR. The sample records around 25,000 clones, around 86% being singletons. Sequencing used peripheral blood. All receptors derive from a man aged 70 or older with acute or convalescent COVID-19.

The chain links TRBV6-5 to TRBJ2-7; 7 nucleotides match TRBD1. The length of the CDR3 is 15 residues. The junction had 9 bases not matched to a gene; V was cut back by 5 bases and J by 2 bases. The germline V gene encodes CDR1 MNHEY and CDR2 SVGAGI. CDR3 in amino acids: CASSRTGVAAYEQYF. Here the CDR3 DNA reads TGTGCCAGCAGTAGAACAGGGGTGGCAGCCTACGAGCAGTACTTC.

V is TRBV5-4 and J is TRBJ2-1, with 11 bases identical to TRBD2. With 4 bases clipped from V and 4 bases from J, the junction kept 7 bases outside the gene matches. CDR3 size: 16 residues. Germline CDR1 reads SGHNT; CDR2 reads YYREEE (reference sequence). The CDR3 bases are TGTGCCAGCAGCCCCCCGACTAGCGGGGATTACAATGAGCAGTTCTTC. Translated: CASSPPTSGDYNEQFF.

This chain links TRBV28 with TRBJ1-4; D might be TRBD1 (5 bases). Trimming took 2 bases from V and 7 from J, leaving 14 bases between them. The CDR3 contains 15 residues. CDR1 and CDR2 (germline): MDHEN, SYDVKM. CDR3 protein: CASSLVGRAAEKLFF. For the CDR3, the DNA is TGTGCCAGCAGTTTAGTGGGCAGGGCGGCTGAAAAACTGTTTTTT.

This chain connects TRBV18 to TRBJ2-7, with D possibly TRBD1 on 6 matching bases. CDR1 is KGHSH and CDR2 is LQKENI in the germline V gene. This CDR3 is built from 15 residues. V lost 2 bases and J 2 bases, leaving 13 bases between the germline ends. The CDR3: CASSPRGTEAYEQYF. The DNA of the CDR3 is TGTGCCAGCTCACCAAGGGGGACGGAAGCCTACGAGCAGTACTTC. The variable domain in full, with the rest retrieved from reference TRBV18 and TRBJ2-7, is NAGVMQNPRHLVRRRGQEARLRCSPMKGHSHVYWYRQLPEEGLKFMVYLQKENIIDESGMPKERFSAEFPKEGPSILRIQQVVRGDSAAYFCASSPRGTEAYEQYFGPGTRLTVT.